Following are 9 T cell receptor beta chains from one sample sequenced in a study of cytomegalovirus exposure and HLA in healthy donors. PCR employed 60 Vbeta and 13 Jbeta primers. Data came from immunoSEQ multiplex PCR; TCRdb stores just in-frame clones and leaves some out. The table has 210,000 or so clones, less than 85% seen once. The sample taken for sequencing was PBMCs. These receptor sequences come from a man between 18 and 35 years old in good health and CMV-seronegative.

V usage is TRBV2 and J usage is TRBJ2-7, with a tentative D call TRBD2 (5 bases). CDR1 is SNHLY, CDR2 FYNNEI, per germline. V was clipped by 7 bases and J by 2 bases, with 24 bases between them. The CDR3 covers 17 residues. The CDR3: CASTPTRLNSSPYEQYF. For the CDR3, the DNA is TGTGCCAGCACTCCCACGAGGCTAAATTCTAGCCCCTACGAGCAGTACTTC. The full variable domain, completed using reference TRBV2 and TRBJ2-7, is EPEVTQTPSHQVTQMGQEVILRCVPISNHLYFYWYRQILGQKVEFLVSFYNNEISEKSEIFDDQFSVERPDGSNFTLKIRSTKLEDSAMYFCASTPTRLNSSPYEQYFGPGTRLTVT.

The chain couples TRBV6-1 to TRBJ1-5; the D gene is possibly TRBD1 (6 bases). Trimming cost V 6 bases and J 4 bases, with 16 bases left between them. CDR3 size: 15 residues. Germline CDR1 and CDR2: MNHNS and SASEGT. DNA of the CDR3: TGTGCCAGCAGCGATACCGCAGGGGTGAATCAGCCCCAGCATTTT. This gives the protein CASSDTAGVNQPQHF.

CDR3 loop: CASSLIGGNTEAFF. As DNA, the CDR3 is TGTGCCAGCAGCTTGATAGGGGGGAACACTGAAGCTTTCTTT. The chain uses TRBV7-2 and TRBJ1-1; possible D gene TRBD1, 6 bases. Germline V gene sequence: CDR1 SGHTA, CDR2 FQGNSA. The CDR3 is 14 amino acids. V lost 3 bases and J 1 base, leaving 9 bases between the germline ends.

This chain joins TRBV28 and TRBJ1-4; possibly TRBD1 for D (5 bases). CDR3 length: 13 residues. Germline-derived CDR1 and CDR2 are MDHEN and SYDVKM. The V end was cut by 4 bases, the J end by 5 bases, with 8 bases between. CDR3: CASSWGGNEKLFF. The CDR3 coding sequence is TGTGCCAGCAGTTGGGGGGGAAATGAAAAACTGTTTTTT.

This clone has a handful of counts. This chain links TRBV5-8 with TRBJ1-1; D gene unclear. The CDR3 has 14 residues. CDR1 and CDR2 (germline): SGHTS, YDEGEE. V shed 2 bases and J shed 3 bases, with 11 bases lying between them. As DNA, the CDR3 is TGTGCCAGCAGCTTTATCGGCAGCGACACTGAAGCTTTCTTT. It yields the protein CASSFIGSDTEAFF.

This clone occurred once. The genes are TRBV27 and TRBJ2-1; D unresolved. This CDR3 is built from 16 residues. CDR1 is MNHEY, CDR2 SMNVEV, per germline (reference sequence). V lost 6 bases, J lost 0 bases, and 15 bases lay in between. The CDR3 DNA reads as TGTGCCAGCAGACCCTACGTCACGAGCTCCTACAATGAGCAGTTCTTC. Amino acid sequence: CASRPYVTSSYNEQFF.

The V call is TRBV9, the J call TRBJ2-2; D perhaps matches TRBD1 (5 bases). There are 15 residues in the CDR3. With 0 bases removed from V and 4 bases from J, the gap between germline ends came to 10 bases. From germline, CDR1 is SGDLS and CDR2 YYNGEE. Written as DNA, the CDR3 is TGTGCCAGCAGCGTAGACCAGGGCAGCACCGGGGAGCTGTTTTTT. Translation gives CASSVDQGSTGELFF.

This chain links TRBV7-8 with TRBJ2-2; the match to TRBD2 covers 13 bases. With 3 bases clipped from V and 2 bases from J, the junction kept 3 bases outside the gene matches. CDR1 is SGHVS and CDR2 is FQNEAQ in the germline V gene. The CDR3 spans 17 residues. The CDR3 DNA reads TGTGCCAGCAGCTTGACTAGCGGGAGGCCTAACACCGGGGAGCTGTTTTTT. Translating gives CASSLTSGRPNTGELFF.

The chain uses TRBV7-9 and TRBJ1-4; 10 positions match TRBD1. This CDR3 spans 17 amino acids. Germline values: CDR1 SEHNR, CDR2 FQNEAQ (reference sequence). V dropped 3 bases and J dropped 8; count of bases not matched to a gene: 12. Written as DNA, the CDR3 is TGTGCCAGCAGCTTTAAAGCCGGGACAGGGGTCAGCGAAAAACTGTTTTTT. It encodes CASSFKAGTGVSEKLFF.